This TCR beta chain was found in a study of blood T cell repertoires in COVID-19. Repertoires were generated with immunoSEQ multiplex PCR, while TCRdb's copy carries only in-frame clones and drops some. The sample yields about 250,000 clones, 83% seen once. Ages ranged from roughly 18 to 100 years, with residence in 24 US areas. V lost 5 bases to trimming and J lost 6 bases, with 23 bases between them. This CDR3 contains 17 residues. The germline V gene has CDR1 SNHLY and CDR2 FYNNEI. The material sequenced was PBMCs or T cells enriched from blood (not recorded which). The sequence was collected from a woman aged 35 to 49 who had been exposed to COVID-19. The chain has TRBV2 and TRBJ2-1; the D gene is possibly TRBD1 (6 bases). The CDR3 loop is CASSSLTHRVRGNEQFF. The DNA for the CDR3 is TGTGCCAGCAGTAGCCTGACACACAGGGTTCGGGGCAATGAGCAGTTCTTC.